A selection of T cell receptor beta chains follows, all from one sample in a study of Ad26.COV2.S vaccination and SARS-CoV-2 variants. Here immunoSEQ multiplex PCR was the method, and the copy in TCRdb shows in-frame clones only, minus some. The sample shows 250,000 to 300,000 clones, 80% to 90% of them seen only once. The material was peripheral blood, obtained in a trial of Ad26.COV2.S vaccine versus placebo. These receptors were obtained from a person aged 18-60 years who received the Ad26.COV2.S COVID-19 vaccine or a placebo. Each CDR3 is given with its conserved first and last residue. Fields, in order: CDR3 protein, CDR3 DNA, J gene, clone size, D gene, V gene. A D gene is named only where the DNA matches it firmly. Part of the rows lack a size; the others show once, few, many or a class for expanded clones.

CDR3 protein: CASSLSSTDGQPQHF
CDR3 DNA: TGTGCCAGCAGCTTAAGCTCGACAGATGGACAGCCCCAGCATTTT
J gene: TRBJ1-5
clone size: -
D gene: -
V gene: TRBV7-2

CDR3 protein: CASSQSKPVAKNIQYF
CDR3 DNA: TGCGCCAGCAGTCAATCGAAGCCCGTAGCCAAAAACATTCAGTACTTC
J gene: TRBJ2-4
clone size: -
D gene: -
V gene: TRBV23-1

CDR3 protein: CASSMGLGTANTGELFF
CDR3 DNA: TGTGCCAGTAGTATGGGGTTGGGGACCGCGAACACCGGGGAGCTGTTTTTT
J gene: TRBJ2-2
clone size: -
D gene: -
V gene: TRBV19

CDR3 protein: CASSLDRYGYTF
CDR3 DNA: TGTGCCAGCAGCCTAGACAGATATGGCTACACCTTC
J gene: TRBJ1-2
clone size: -
D gene: -
V gene: TRBV7-2

CDR3 protein: CASSQDTANYGYTF
CDR3 DNA: TGCGCCAGCAGCCAAGATACAGCTAACTATGGCTACACCTTC
J gene: TRBJ1-2
clone size: few
D gene: -
V gene: TRBV4-1

CDR3 protein: CASSDPGQETQYF
CDR3 DNA: TGCGCCAGCAGTGACCCGGGCCAAGAGACCCAGTACTTC
J gene: TRBJ2-5
clone size: -
D gene: -
V gene: TRBV10-1

CDR3 protein: CASSGRGEGTEAFF
CDR3 DNA: TGTGCCAGCAGCGGGAGAGGGGAGGGCACTGAAGCTTTCTTT
J gene: TRBJ1-1
clone size: -
D gene: -
V gene: TRBV5-4

CDR3 protein: CASSLLGGSNEQFF
CDR3 DNA: TGTGCCAGCAGCCTTCTCGGGGGAAGCAATGAGCAGTTCTTC
J gene: TRBJ2-1
clone size: -
D gene: -
V gene: TRBV3-1/TRBV3-2

CDR3 protein: CASSLPTSGGYNEQFF
CDR3 DNA: TGTGCCAGCAGTTTACCGACTAGCGGGGGCTACAATGAGCAGTTCTTC
J gene: TRBJ2-1
clone size: -
D gene: TRBD2
V gene: TRBV27

CDR3 protein: CASSPFAGGIYEQYF
CDR3 DNA: TGCGCCAGCAGCCCGTTTGCAGGGGGCATTTACGAGCAGTACTTC
J gene: TRBJ2-7
clone size: -
D gene: TRBD1
V gene: TRBV4-1

CDR3 protein: CASSLVGGETQYF
CDR3 DNA: TGTGCCAGCAGTTTGGTGGGAGGAGAGACCCAGTACTTC
J gene: TRBJ2-5
clone size: -
D gene: -
V gene: TRBV12-3/TRBV12-4

CDR3 protein: CASRRTAAYGYTF
CDR3 DNA: TGTGCCAGTCGCAGAACGGCAGCATATGGCTACACCTTC
J gene: TRBJ1-2
clone size: -
D gene: -
V gene: TRBV19

CDR3 protein: CASSEGSGSTNEKLFF
CDR3 DNA: TGTGCCAGCAGCGAGGGGTCGGGCTCAACTAATGAAAAACTGTTTTTT
J gene: TRBJ1-4
clone size: -
D gene: -
V gene: TRBV5-5

CDR3 protein: CASGEGVRVSYEQYF
CDR3 DNA: TGTGCTAGTGGGGAGGGGGTTCGGGTCTCCTACGAGCAGTACTTC
J gene: TRBJ2-7
clone size: -
D gene: -
V gene: TRBV12-5

CDR3 protein: CASSEPRTGRNGYTF
CDR3 DNA: TGTGCCAGCAGTGAACCGCGGACAGGGAGGAATGGCTACACCTTC
J gene: TRBJ1-2
clone size: -
D gene: TRBD1
V gene: TRBV6-1

CDR3 protein: CASSQDEGGRGGRDEQFF
CDR3 DNA: TGTGCCAGCAGCCAAGATGAGGGTGGACGGGGTGGGCGAGATGAGCAGTTCTTC
J gene: TRBJ2-1
clone size: -
D gene: -
V gene: TRBV3-1/TRBV3-2

CDR3 protein: CASSPEEGGSPYEQYF
CDR3 DNA: TGTGCCAGCAGCCCGGAAGAGGGGGGGTCTCCCTACGAGCAGTACTTC
J gene: TRBJ2-7
clone size: -
D gene: -
V gene: TRBV4-2

CDR3 protein: CASSPWGGRGQPQHF
CDR3 DNA: TGTGCCAGCAGCCCCTGGGGGGGGCGCGGTCAGCCCCAGCATTTT
J gene: TRBJ1-5
clone size: -
D gene: -
V gene: TRBV6-2/TRBV6-3

CDR3 protein: CASSIGVVAGNTIYF
CDR3 DNA: TGTGCCAGCAGTATTGGGGTGGTCGCTGGAAACACCATATATTTT
J gene: TRBJ1-3
clone size: once
D gene: -
V gene: TRBV25-1

CDR3 protein: CASSLGSTGELFF
CDR3 DNA: TGTGCTAGCAGCCTAGGGAGCACCGGGGAGCTGTTTTTT
J gene: TRBJ2-2
clone size: -
D gene: -
V gene: TRBV7-7

CDR3 protein: CASTTGTSRETQYF
CDR3 DNA: TGTGCCAGCACAACTGGGACTAGCAGGGAGACCCAGTACTTC
J gene: TRBJ2-5
clone size: -
D gene: TRBD2
V gene: TRBV18

CDR3 protein: CSASLAGGQRETQYF
CDR3 DNA: TGCAGTGCTAGTCTAGCGGGGGGGCAACGGGAGACCCAGTACTTC
J gene: TRBJ2-5
clone size: once
D gene: TRBD2
V gene: TRBV20-1

CDR3 protein: CASSESATSWGNTIYF
CDR3 DNA: TGTGCCAGCAGTGAGTCGGCCACCTCATGGGGAAACACCATATATTTT
J gene: TRBJ1-3
clone size: -
D gene: -
V gene: TRBV25-1

CDR3 protein: CASSIGYSSTDTQYF
CDR3 DNA: TGTGCCAGTAGTATAGGCTATTCTAGCACAGATACGCAGTATTTT
J gene: TRBJ2-3
clone size: -
D gene: -
V gene: TRBV19

CDR3 protein: CASSPGGPDGSYEQYF
CDR3 DNA: TGCGCCAGCAGCCCGGGGGGCCCTGACGGCTCCTACGAGCAGTACTTC
J gene: TRBJ2-7
clone size: -
D gene: -
V gene: TRBV4-3

CDR3 protein: CASRTSGASPGELFF
CDR3 DNA: TGTGCCAGCAGGACTAGCGGGGCGAGTCCCGGGGAGCTGTTTTTT
J gene: TRBJ2-2
clone size: once
D gene: TRBD2
V gene: TRBV6-6

CDR3 protein: CASSPEGLRNQPQHF
CDR3 DNA: TGTGCCAGCTCACCAGAAGGACTGCGCAATCAGCCCCAGCATTTT
J gene: TRBJ1-5
clone size: -
D gene: -
V gene: TRBV18

CDR3 protein: CAWSLGQAKSTDTQYF
CDR3 DNA: TGTGCCTGGAGTCTGGGACAGGCAAAATCCACAGATACGCAGTATTTT
J gene: TRBJ2-3
clone size: -
D gene: TRBD1
V gene: TRBV30

CDR3 protein: CASSIGRKAYNSPLHF
CDR3 DNA: TGTGCCAGTAGTATCGGACGGAAAGCCTATAATTCACCCCTCCACTTT
J gene: TRBJ1-6
clone size: once
D gene: -
V gene: TRBV19

CDR3 protein: CATSRDGTGRNEKLFF
CDR3 DNA: TGTGCCACCAGCAGAGACGGGACAGGACGGAATGAAAAACTGTTTTTT
J gene: TRBJ1-4
clone size: -
D gene: TRBD1
V gene: TRBV15

CDR3 protein: CASSLLAGENTGELFF
CDR3 DNA: TGTGCCAGCAGCCTACTAGCGGGCGAGAACACCGGGGAGCTGTTTTTT
J gene: TRBJ2-2
clone size: -
D gene: TRBD2
V gene: TRBV5-5

CDR3 protein: CSASRSSGSGGGETQYF
CDR3 DNA: TGCAGTGCTAGTCGTTCTAGCGGGAGCGGTGGGGGAGAGACCCAGTACTTC
J gene: TRBJ2-5
clone size: -
D gene: TRBD2
V gene: TRBV20-1

CDR3 protein: CASSLGLQKAETQYF
CDR3 DNA: TGCGCCAGCAGCCTGGGACTCCAAAAGGCAGAGACCCAGTACTTC
J gene: TRBJ2-5
clone size: once
D gene: -
V gene: TRBV5-1

CDR3 protein: CASSAGEFLYEQYF
CDR3 DNA: TGTGCCAGCAGCGCGGGCGAATTTCTCTACGAGCAGTACTTC
J gene: TRBJ2-7
clone size: -
D gene: -
V gene: TRBV9

CDR3 protein: CASSGTGSSYEQYF
CDR3 DNA: TGTGCCAGCTCGGGGACAGGGAGCTCCTACGAGCAGTACTTC
J gene: TRBJ2-7
clone size: -
D gene: TRBD1
V gene: TRBV18

CDR3 protein: CASSEWGFDTEAFF
CDR3 DNA: TGTGCCAGCAGTGAATGGGGGTTTGACACTGAAGCTTTCTTT
J gene: TRBJ1-1
clone size: -
D gene: -
V gene: TRBV25-1

CDR3 protein: CASGGRGTGELFF
CDR3 DNA: TGTGCCAGCGGGGGGAGGGGCACCGGGGAGCTGTTTTTT
J gene: TRBJ2-2
clone size: -
D gene: TRBD2
V gene: TRBV3-1/TRBV3-2

CDR3 protein: CATRRSGSSYEQYF
CDR3 DNA: TGTGCCACCCGACGTTCGGGGTCTTCGTACGAGCAGTACTTC
J gene: TRBJ2-7
clone size: -
D gene: -
V gene: TRBV6-6

CDR3 protein: CASSSQGYNEQFF
CDR3 DNA: TGCGCCAGCAGCTCTCAGGGCTACAATGAGCAGTTCTTC
J gene: TRBJ2-1
clone size: -
D gene: -
V gene: TRBV5-1

CDR3 protein: CASSPKTVTGSYNEQFF
CDR3 DNA: TGTGCCAGCAGCCCCAAGACAGTTACAGGCTCCTACAATGAGCAGTTCTTC
J gene: TRBJ2-1
clone size: -
D gene: -
V gene: TRBV6-2/TRBV6-3

CDR3 protein: CASSIGKGIPFNSPLHF
CDR3 DNA: TGTGCCAGTAGTATAGGAAAGGGGATCCCTTTCAATTCACCCCTCCACTTT
J gene: TRBJ1-6
clone size: many
D gene: -
V gene: TRBV19

CDR3 protein: CASSPRVGVYEQYF
CDR3 DNA: TGTGCCAGCAGCCCTAGGGTGGGCGTCTACGAGCAGTACTTC
J gene: TRBJ2-7
clone size: once
D gene: -
V gene: TRBV11-2

CDR3 protein: CASSRAGTGTNEQFF
CDR3 DNA: TGTGCCAGCAGTCGAGCCGGGACAGGGACCAATGAGCAGTTCTTC
J gene: TRBJ2-1
clone size: -
D gene: TRBD1
V gene: TRBV14

CDR3 protein: CASSQLDRGRGGYTF
CDR3 DNA: TGCGCCAGCAGCCAATTGGACAGGGGGCGAGGAGGCTACACCTTC
J gene: TRBJ1-2
clone size: -
D gene: TRBD1
V gene: TRBV5-1